The entry below gives a single T cell receptor beta chain sequence along with its context. The antigen it binds to is not known. Base qualities are not provided; no much larger clone lies one nucleotide away. A fixed 350 ng of DNA was loaded for every bulk PBMC sample. TCR beta CDR3 sequences were amplified from genomic DNA using the immunoSEQ TCRb Assay kit according to manufacturer instructions. The KAPA Library Quantification Kit for Illumina platforms was used to quantify pooled libraries by qPCR. Sequencing of the pooled libraries was done on an Illumina NextSeq 500, with clustering at 0.6-1.1 pM. Per the authors' processing: Analysis of the TCR data relied on immunoSEQ ANALYZER and the R LymphoSeq package. A rearrangement efficiency score was calculated as productive divided by the sum of productive and non-productive CDR3 sequences. Clonality was measured with the Gini coefficient and diversity with the Renyi index at alpha=1, and both measures were compared pairwise between timepoints within each patient. In LymphoSeq, clonal relatedness was computed using an edit distance of 3, and repertoire similarity was computed using the Bhattacharyya coefficient. Linear discriminant analysis on week-3 changes in clonality and diversity was built with the R MASS and caret packages to classify response. TCRdb limited this immuneACCESS table to in-frame rearrangements with V and J called. A share of clones is missing; checked studies link under half to unresolved V genes, and the rest is unexplained. V and J calls and clone size are as listed in that table; D and trimming were resolved from the DNA. The sample yields about 19,000 clones; nearly 90% were counted once. The ten largest clones represent 7.5% to 9.5% of the sample.

The time point label on this specimen signifies: week 3, after first cycle of checkpoint inhibitor. Blood samples were collected before treatment (T0) and at week 3 (W3), after the first cycle of checkpoint blockade. Except for a couple of patients with rapid clinical progression, response was assessed 12 weeks after the first infusion by RECIST 1.1; disease control meant complete response, partial response or stable disease. Any patient who had received prior systemic cancer treatment, was on concomitant immunosuppressant therapy or had synchronous other active malignancies was excluded. Both bulk PBMC and plasma cell-free DNA were sequenced for TCR beta so that circulating cells and T cell turnover could be tracked. Lymphoprep and SepMate tubes were used to isolate PBMC from blood, and red cell lysis was then performed. QIAamp DNA Blood Mini kits were used to extract DNA from PBMC and from sorted T cell subsets.

The data stem from a study of blood T cell dynamics during melanoma immunotherapy (dated by TCRdb to about 2020). Looking at the study overall: Patients with metastatic melanoma were treated with first-line pembrolizumab or nivolumab plus ipilimumab as standard of care in the United Kingdom. To identify early correlates of response, the study profiled peripheral T cell receptor repertoires in patients with metastatic melanoma before and after one cycle of checkpoint inhibitor therapy. Consecutive patients formed a training cohort, and a further independent group of patients from the same centre was pooled into an external validation set.

CDR1 and CDR2 (SGHRS, YFSETQ) derive from the germline V gene. The CDR3 spans 15 residues, from the cysteine through the phenylalanine. The kept DNA is CDR3 alone, 45 bases in frame from the first base. V loses 0 bases, J loses 6 bases, and the germline ends lie 12 bases apart. Study-wide conclusions, independent of this receptor: The study could not determine whether the T cell clones driving repertoire changes were melanoma-specific or reflected general immune activation. The relatively small sample size was acknowledged as a potential limitation on generalization of the results. Patients who later achieved disease control showed a bifurcated PBMC repertoire reorganization at W3, with increased clonality or increased diversity, unlike progressors.

This receptor was identified in a human donor with melanoma. The source material was blood, sampled from a patient treated with checkpoint blockade. Here the chain combines TRBV5-1 and TRBJ2-2; TRBD1 might be the D gene, on 5 matching bases. The CDR3 sequence is CASSLAREVSGELFF. In nucleotides, the sequence is TGCGCCAGCAGCTTGGCCAGGGAAGTGTCCGGGGAGCTGTTTTTT.